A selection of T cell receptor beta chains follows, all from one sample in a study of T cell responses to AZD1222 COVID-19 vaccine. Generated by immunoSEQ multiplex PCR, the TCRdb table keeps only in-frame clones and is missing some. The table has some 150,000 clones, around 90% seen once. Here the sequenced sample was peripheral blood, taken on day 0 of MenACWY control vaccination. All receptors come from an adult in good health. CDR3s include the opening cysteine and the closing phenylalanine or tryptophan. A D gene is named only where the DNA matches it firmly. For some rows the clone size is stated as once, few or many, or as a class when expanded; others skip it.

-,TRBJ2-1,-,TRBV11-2,TGTGCCAGCAGCTTAGGGAGAACGGGCGAGCAGTTCTTC,CASSLGRTGEQFF
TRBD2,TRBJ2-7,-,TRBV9,TGTGCCAGCAGCTTAGCGGGAGGTTCCGCCTACGAGCAGTACTTC,CASSLAGGSAYEQYF
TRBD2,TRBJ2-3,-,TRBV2,TGTGCCAGCAGTCCGCTAGCGGGAGGGCCAGATACGCAGTATTTT,CASSPLAGGPDTQYF
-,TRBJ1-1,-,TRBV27,TGTGCCAGCAGTATTTCTGGTAGGGGTGAAGCTTTCTTT,CASSISGRGEAFF
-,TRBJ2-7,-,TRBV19,TGTGCCAGTAGTATCCCGGGGGCCTACGAGCAGTACTTC,CASSIPGAYEQYF
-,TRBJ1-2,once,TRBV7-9,TGTGCCAGCAGCTTAGAGGGCAGAGCTAACTATGGCTACACCTTC,CASSLEGRANYGYTF
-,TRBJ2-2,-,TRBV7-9,TGTGCCAGCAGCTCCGTAGCCGGGGACTTGGCCCCCGGGGAGCTGTTTTTT,CASSSVAGDLAPGELFF
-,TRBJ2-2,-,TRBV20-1,TGCAGTGCTAAAGGGTCCGGGGAGCTGTTTTTT,CSAKGSGELFF
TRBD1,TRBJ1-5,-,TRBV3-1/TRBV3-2,TGTGCCAGCAGCCAAGATATCACAGGGGGTCAGCCCCAGCATTTT,CASSQDITGGQPQHF
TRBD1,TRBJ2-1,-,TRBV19,TGTGCCAGTAGTGTCCAACAGGGGGCTGCGTACAATGAGCAGTTCTTC,CASSVQQGAAYNEQFF
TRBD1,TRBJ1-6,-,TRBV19,TGTGCCAGTAGTCCGGGGACAGTTGATTCACCCCTCCACTTT,CASSPGTVDSPLHF